This T cell receptor (beta chain) was documented in a study of radiotherapy plus CTLA-4 blockade in lung cancer. This CDR3 has 15 amino acids. The germline V gene encodes CDR1 SQVTM and CDR2 ANQGSEA. Trimming took 6 bases from V and 2 from J, leaving 14 bases between them. Repertoires were generated with immunoSEQ multiplex PCR, while TCRdb's copy carries only in-frame clones and drops some. The sample lists roughly 88,000 clones; about 83% were seen once. The gene calls are TRBV29-1 and TRBJ2-6, with D maybe TRBD1 (6 bases). This clonotype was sampled from a human donor with non-small cell lung cancer who had stable disease on radiotherapy plus ipilimumab. The source material was peripheral blood, sampled from a patient treated with radiotherapy plus ipilimumab. The CDR3 region is CSVAGDTPGANVLTF. The CDR3 DNA is TGCAGCGTAGCAGGGGACACCCCTGGGGCCAACGTCCTGACTTTC.